This is a list of T cell receptor beta chains from one sample in a study of regulatory T cells in long-lasting Graves disease. TCRdb re-called the multiplex PCR reads with MiXCR, one entry per CDR3 protein. The sample includes fewer than 400,000 distinct CDR3 sequences, 15% to 20% of them seen just once. The starting material was peripheral blood mononuclear cells (PBMCs), obtained when the disease was refractory, from a patient treated with antithyroid drugs. Every receptor here comes from a female donor with Graves disease. CDR3s include the opening cysteine and the closing phenylalanine or tryptophan. D genes are given only for firm matches. Size is omitted from some rows. Given values are once, few, many or a class for expanded clones.

TRBV15	NA	TRBJ1-1	many	TGTGCCACCAGCAGAGTAGGGAACACTGAAGCTTTCTTT	CATSRVGNTEAFF
TRBV6-2/TRBV6-3	NA	TRBJ2-7	many	TGTGCCAGCAGTTACTCGCTGAACTCCTACGAGCAGTACTTC	CASSYSLNSYEQYF
TRBV20-1	NA	TRBJ1-1	few	TGCAGTGCTAGAGACTCCTCTCTCCGGGAGGGGCCCGCCACTGAAGCTTTCTTT	CSARDSSLREGPATEAFF
TRBV10-3	TRBD1	TRBJ2-5	once	TGTGCCATCAGTCAAGAAACAGGGGGCGAGACCCAGAACTTC	CAISQETGGETQNF
TRBV25-1	NA	TRBJ1-4	NA	TGTGCCAGCAGTAGGGCCGGGGTTGAAAAACTGTTTTTT	CASSRAGVEKLFF
TRBV18	NA	TRBJ2-7	many	TGTGCCAGCTCACCGGGCAGCTCCTACGAGCAGTACTTC	CASSPGSSYEQYF
TRBV14	TRBD1	TRBJ2-3	NA	TGTGCCAGCAGCCAGACAGGGGGGACGGGCACAGATACGCAGTATTTT	CASSQTGGTGTDTQYF
TRBV7-7	NA	TRBJ2-5	many	TGTGCTAGCAGCCCGCTTGGGGTTGGGGAGACCCAGTACTTC	CASSPLGVGETQYF
TRBV20-1	TRBD2	TRBJ2-5	many	TGCAGTGCTAGAGACGGACTAGAGGCAGAGACCCAGTACTTC	CSARDGLEAETQYF
TRBV6-1	NA	TRBJ1-2	many	TGTGCCAGCACGTTAACGGATAGAGATTACAATGGCTACACCTTC	CASTLTDRDYNGYTF
TRBV6-2/TRBV6-3	NA	TRBJ2-7	many	TGTGCCAGCGCCAGGGGTAGCGGGCTCCCCCGGGAGCAGTACTTC	CASARGSGLPREQYF
TRBV19	NA	TRBJ1-5	NA	TGTGCCAGTAGTATCGGCCAGGGTAACGGGCCCCAGCATTTT	CASSIGQGNGPQHF
TRBV10-3	TRBD1	TRBJ2-7	NA	TGTGCCATCGCGGGACAGGGGGCGCGGGAGCAGTACTTC	CAIAGQGAREQYF
TRBV4-1	TRBD1	TRBJ2-4	NA	TGCGCCAGCAGCCAAGATTGGGGGACAGGGGGCGCGAGATCCAAAAACATTCAGTACTTC	CASSQDWGTGGARSKNIQYF
TRBV12-3/TRBV12-4	TRBD2	TRBJ2-7	NA	TGTGCCAGCAGTCTCAGACTAGCGGGGTCCTACGAGCAGTACTTC	CASSLRLAGSYEQYF